This TCR beta chain is from a study of cytomegalovirus exposure and HLA in healthy donors. Study in general: Around 86 million unique TCRs, all from HLA-typed donors, were included in an early release of the data.

The study, taken as a whole, reports: In a later analysis, several top co-occurrence clusters appeared linked to parvovirus B19, influenza, CMV and Epstein-Barr virus. Among CMV-associated TCR beta chains, most appeared HLA-restricted in a later analysis.

Use of 60 Vbeta and 13 Jbeta primers characterized the PCR. Profiling relied on immunoSEQ multiplex PCR, and the TCRdb table lists in-frame clones only, not all of them. The repertoire has more than 80,000 clones, around 64% of them found once; the top ten carry under 4%. Remarks on this clone: No antigen is known for it.

Trimming removed 0 bases from V and 6 bases from J, with 8 bases in between. The CDR3 has 13 residues. CDR1 and CDR2 from the germline V gene are MNHEY and SVGAGI. The sequence was obtained from a man in his 60s in good health and CMV-seronegative. The J gene is TRBJ1-2, the V gene TRBV6-5; weak D call: TRBD1 (5 bases). Sequenced input: PBMCs. CDR3 coding DNA: TGTGCCAGCAGTTACTCAGTGGGGCATGGCTACACCTTC. Protein: CASSYSVGHGYTF.